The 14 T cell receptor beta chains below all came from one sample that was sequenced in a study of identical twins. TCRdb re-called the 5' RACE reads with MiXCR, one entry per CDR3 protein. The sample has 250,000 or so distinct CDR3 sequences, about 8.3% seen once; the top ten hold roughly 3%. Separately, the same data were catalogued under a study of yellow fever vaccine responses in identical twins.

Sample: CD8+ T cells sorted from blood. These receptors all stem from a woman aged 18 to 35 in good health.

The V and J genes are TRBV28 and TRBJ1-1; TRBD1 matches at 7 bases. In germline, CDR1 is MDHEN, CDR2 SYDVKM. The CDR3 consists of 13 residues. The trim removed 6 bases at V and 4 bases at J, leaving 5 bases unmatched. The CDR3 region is CASSRGEGTEAFF. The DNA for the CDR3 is TGTGCCAGCAGCAGGGGGGAAGGCACTGAAGCTTTCTTT.

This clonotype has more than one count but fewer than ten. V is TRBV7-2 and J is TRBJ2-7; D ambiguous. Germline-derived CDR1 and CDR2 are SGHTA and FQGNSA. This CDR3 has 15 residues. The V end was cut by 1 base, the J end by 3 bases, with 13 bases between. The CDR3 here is CASSLEGSSNYEQYF. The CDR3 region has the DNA TGTGCCAGCAGCTTAGAGGGTTCGTCCAACTACGAGCAGTACTTC.

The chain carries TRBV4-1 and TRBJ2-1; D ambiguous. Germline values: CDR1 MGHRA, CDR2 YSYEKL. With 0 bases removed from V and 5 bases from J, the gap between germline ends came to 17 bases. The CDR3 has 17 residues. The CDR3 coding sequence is TGCGCCAGCAGCCAAGAGCCCTACAACGTAGCTAACAATGAGCAGTTCTTC. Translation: CASSQEPYNVANNEQFF.

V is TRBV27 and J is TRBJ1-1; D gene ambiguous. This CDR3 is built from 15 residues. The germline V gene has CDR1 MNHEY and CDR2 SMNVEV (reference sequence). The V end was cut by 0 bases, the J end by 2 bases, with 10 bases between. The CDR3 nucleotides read TGTGCCAGCAGTTTATCCCCGGGATCAAACACTGAAGCTTTCTTT. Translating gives CASSLSPGSNTEAFF.

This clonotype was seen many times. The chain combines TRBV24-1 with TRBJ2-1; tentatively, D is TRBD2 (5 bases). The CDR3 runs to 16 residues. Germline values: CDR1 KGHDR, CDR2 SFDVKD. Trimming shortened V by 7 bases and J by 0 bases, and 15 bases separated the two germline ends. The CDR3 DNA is TGTGCCACCAGGGGAGCGAGGTCTGGCTCCTACAATGAGCAGTTCTTC. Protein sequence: CATRGARSGSYNEQFF.

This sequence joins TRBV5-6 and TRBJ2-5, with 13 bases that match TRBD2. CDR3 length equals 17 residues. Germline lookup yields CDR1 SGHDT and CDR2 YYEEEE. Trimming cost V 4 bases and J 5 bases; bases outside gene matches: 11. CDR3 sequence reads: CASSPAGTSGVAETQYF. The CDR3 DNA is TGTGCCAGCAGCCCGGCTGGGACTAGCGGGGTGGCGGAGACCCAGTACTTC.

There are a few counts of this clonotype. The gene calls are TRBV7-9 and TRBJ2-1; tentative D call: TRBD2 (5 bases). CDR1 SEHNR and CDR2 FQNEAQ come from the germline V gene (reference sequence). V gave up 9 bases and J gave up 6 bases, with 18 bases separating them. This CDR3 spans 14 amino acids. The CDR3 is CASWGAPYVNEQFF. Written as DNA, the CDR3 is TGTGCCAGTTGGGGAGCCCCTTATGTCAATGAGCAGTTCTTC. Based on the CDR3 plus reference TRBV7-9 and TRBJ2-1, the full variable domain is DTGVSQNPRHKITKRGQNVTFRCDPISEHNRLYWYRQTLGQGPEFLTYFQNEAQLEKSRLLSDRFSAERPKGSFSTLEIQRTEQGDSAMYLCASWGAPYVNEQFFGPGTRLTVL.

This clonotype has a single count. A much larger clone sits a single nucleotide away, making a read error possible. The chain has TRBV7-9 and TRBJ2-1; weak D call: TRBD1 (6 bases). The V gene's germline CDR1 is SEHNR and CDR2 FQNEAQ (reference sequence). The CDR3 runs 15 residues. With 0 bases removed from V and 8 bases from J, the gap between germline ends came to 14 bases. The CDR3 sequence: CASSLAVSPGDEQFF. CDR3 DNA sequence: TGTGCCAGCAGCTTAGCAGTATCTCCAGGGGATGAGCAGTTCTTC. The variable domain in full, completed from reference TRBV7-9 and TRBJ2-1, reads DTGVSQNPRHKITKRGQNVTFRCDPISEHNRLYWYRQTLGQGPEFLTYFQNEAQLEKSRLLSDRFSAERPKGSFSTLEIQRTEQGDSAMYLCASSLAVSPGDEQFFGPGTRLTVL.

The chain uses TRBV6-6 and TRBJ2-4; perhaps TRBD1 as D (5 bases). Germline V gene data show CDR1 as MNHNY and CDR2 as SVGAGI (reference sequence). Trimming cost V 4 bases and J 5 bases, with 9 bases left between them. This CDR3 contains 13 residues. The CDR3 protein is CASSFSRENIQYF. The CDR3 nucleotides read TGTGCCAGCAGTTTTAGCAGGGAAAACATTCAGTACTTC.

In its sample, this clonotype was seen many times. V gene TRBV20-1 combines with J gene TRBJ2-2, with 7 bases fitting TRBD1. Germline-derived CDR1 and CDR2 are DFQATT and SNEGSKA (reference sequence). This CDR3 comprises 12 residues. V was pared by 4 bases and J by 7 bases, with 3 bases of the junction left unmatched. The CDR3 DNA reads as TGCAGTGCTACACAGGGGAACGGGGAGCTGTTTTTT. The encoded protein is CSATQGNGELFF.

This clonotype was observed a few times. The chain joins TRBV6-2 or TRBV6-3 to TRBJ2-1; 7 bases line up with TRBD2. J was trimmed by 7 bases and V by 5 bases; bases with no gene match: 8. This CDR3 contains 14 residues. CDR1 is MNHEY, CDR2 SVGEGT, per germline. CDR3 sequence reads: CASSHRIGGNEQFF. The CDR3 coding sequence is TGTGCCAGCAGTCACAGGATCGGGGGGAATGAGCAGTTCTTC.

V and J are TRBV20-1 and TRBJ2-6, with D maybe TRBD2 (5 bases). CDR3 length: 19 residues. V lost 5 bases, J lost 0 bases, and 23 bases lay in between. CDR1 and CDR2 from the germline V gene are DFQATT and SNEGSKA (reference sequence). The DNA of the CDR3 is TGCAGTGCTCACGGACGGGAAACGATGTACAGCTCTGGGGCCAACGTCCTGACTTTC. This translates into CSAHGRETMYSSGANVLTF.

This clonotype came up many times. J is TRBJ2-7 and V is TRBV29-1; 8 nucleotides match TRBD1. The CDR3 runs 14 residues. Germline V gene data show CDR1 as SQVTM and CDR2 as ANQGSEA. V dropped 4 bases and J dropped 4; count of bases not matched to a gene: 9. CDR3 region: CSVVSTGDGYEQYF. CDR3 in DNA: TGCAGCGTTGTATCGACAGGGGACGGTTACGAGCAGTACTTC.

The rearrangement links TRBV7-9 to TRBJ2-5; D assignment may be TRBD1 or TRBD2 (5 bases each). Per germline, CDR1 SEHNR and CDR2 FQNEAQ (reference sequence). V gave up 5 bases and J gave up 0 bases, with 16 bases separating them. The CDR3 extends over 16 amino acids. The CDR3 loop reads CASSVPGPKDQETQYF. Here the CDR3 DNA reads TGTGCCAGCAGCGTACCGGGACCGAAAGACCAAGAGACCCAGTACTTC.